This passage covers 28 T cell receptor beta chains from one sample sequenced in a study of tumor-infiltrating lymphocytes in primary liver carcinoma. Total RNA (around 500 ng) served as template for TCR beta cDNA synthesis primed by a constant-region primer. Amplification in three nested multiplex PCR rounds with slightly modified ARM-PCR gave rise to TCR beta libraries. Forward primers for TRBV1-TRBV30 and a C-beta reverse primer served the first two PCR rounds, at about 9 cycles each. TCRdb fed the multiplex PCR reads into MiXCR, producing one record per CDR3 protein. The sample comprises roughly 200,000 distinct CDR3 sequences, about 85% of which are singletons, and 15% to 20% rests with the top ten. Co-extraction of RNA and DNA was performed on 20-30 mg of unsorted bulk tissue. The sample taken for sequencing was tumor tissue from primary liver carcinoma. These receptors all stem from a man aged 40-50 years with primary liver carcinoma and hepatitis B virus infection.

As for this clonotype: At one end, the junction sequence differs from germline, possibly due to a read error. The rearrangement uses TRBV28 and TRBJ2-1; 8 nucleotides line up with TRBD2. The CDR3 totals 16 residues. CDR1 and CDR2 (germline): MDHEN, SYDVKM. The CDR3 DNA is TGTGCCAGCAGTAGATCAGCGGGAGACGGCCACAATGAGCAGCTCTTC. This translates into CASSRSAGDGHNEQLF.

The chain links TRBV5-4 to TRBJ2-2, with no clear D. Germline V lookup: CDR1 SGHNT, CDR2 YYREEE (reference sequence). The CDR3 spans 16 residues. Trimming left V 0 bases short and J 5 bases short, with 14 bases between. CDR3 in DNA: TGTGCCAGCAGCTTGGGACGTAGTGGAAGGACCGGGGAGCTGTTTTTT. Translated: CASSLGRSGRTGELFF. Full variable domain (remainder filled in from reference TRBV5-4 and TRBJ2-2): ETGVTQSPTHLIKTRGQQVTLRCSSQSGHNTVSWYQQALGQGPQFIFQYYREEENGRGNFPPRFSGLQFPNYSSELNVNALELDDSALYLCASSLGRSGRTGELFFGEGSRLTVL.

As to this clonotype: Relative to the germline gene, one junction end is altered; a read error may explain this. The chain couples TRBV28 to TRBJ2-7; 7 nucleotides align to TRBD2. Germline CDR1 is MDHEN and CDR2 is SYDVKM. The CDR3 runs 16 residues. The DNA of the CDR3 is TGTGCCAGCAGTTCCGGACTAGTGTTAGGTACCTATGAGCAGTACTTC. Its protein is CASSSGLVLGTYEQYF. Looking up the rest from reference TRBV28 and TRBJ2-7 gives the full variable domain: DVKVTQSSRYLVKRTGEKVFLECVQDMDHENMFWYRQDPGLGLRLIYFSYDVKMKEKGDIPEGYSVSREKKERFSLILESASTNQTSMYLCASSSGLVLGTYEQYFGPGTRLTVT.

This clonotype has more than one count but fewer than ten. A read error may explain this, as a much larger clone is one base away. The V call is TRBV6-2 or TRBV6-3, the J call TRBJ2-3; possibly TRBD1 for D (6 bases). Germline-derived CDR1 and CDR2 are MNHEY and SVGEGT. The CDR3 covers 14 residues. In DNA form, the CDR3 reads TGTGTCAGCAGCCACAGGGTAGGGGGTGATACGCAGTATTTT. As protein: CVSSHRVGGDTQYF.

To note about this clonotype: Compared with germline, one end of the junction differs, possibly owing to a read error. The rearrangement joins TRBV11-3 to TRBJ2-7, with D unresolved. Per the germline V gene, CDR1 is SGHNT and CDR2 is YENEEA. There are 15 residues in the CDR3. The CDR3 loop reads CASSLGSVTRYEQYF. CDR3 bases: TGTGCCAGCAGTTTAGGCTCCGTGACCCGCTACGAGCAGTATTTC. The full variable domain, rest sourced from reference TRBV11-3 and TRBJ2-7, is EAGVVQSPRYKIIEKKQPVAFWCNPISGHNTLYWYLQNLGQGPELLIRYENEEAVDDSQLPKDRFSAERLKGVDSTLKIQPAELGDSAVYLCASSLGSVTRYEQYFGPGTRLTVT.

With regard to this clonotype: One end of the junction is discordant with germline, which a read error may explain. This chain uses TRBV4-2 with TRBJ1-6; TRBD1 aligns across 10 bases. The germline CDR1 and CDR2 sequences are LGHNA and YNFKEQ. This CDR3 comprises 20 residues. CDR3 coding DNA: TGTACCAGCGGACCCGCCGGGACAGGGGCTGCGAGCTCCCATAATTCACCCCTCCACTTT. Its translation is CTSGPAGTGAASSHNSPLHF.

About this clonotype: Since the CDR3 does not end with the conserved phenylalanine or tryptophan, this likely comes from a read error. The chain has TRBV14 and TRBJ2-1; D unresolved. The CDR3 totals 13 residues. V was cut by 6 bases and J by 5 bases, with 11 bases left in between. Germline V lookup: CDR1 SGHDN, CDR2 FVKESK. CDR3 bases: TGTGCCAGCAGTGAGCCGACAAACAATGAGCAGTTCCTC. It is translated as CASSEPTNNEQFL.

Note on this clonotype: This may stem from a read error, because a much larger clone lies one nucleotide away. This chain joins TRBV5-1 and TRBJ2-7, with 9 bases lining up with TRBD2. The CDR3 contains 16 residues. From germline, CDR1 is SGHRS and CDR2 YFSETQ. The CDR3 protein is CASSLESSGIAYDQYF. In nucleotides, the CDR3 is TGCGCCAGCAGCTTAGAATCTAGCGGGATCGCCTACGATCAGTACTTC.

This clonotype was counted once. One end of the junction does not line up with germline, which may come from a read error. The chain has TRBV14 and TRBJ1-5; D not certain. The V gene's germline CDR1 is SGHDN and CDR2 FVKESK. The CDR3 has 13 residues. CDR3 protein: CASSQGRNQPQHF. CDR3 nucleotides: TGTGCCAGCAGCCAAGGACGGAATCAGCCACAGCATTTT. Full variable domain (outside the CDR3, taken from reference TRBV14 and TRBJ1-5): EAGVTQFPSHSVIEKGQTVTLRCDPISGHDNLYWYRRVMGKEIKFLLHFVKESKQDESGMPNNRFLAERTGGTYSTLKVQPAELEDSGVYFCASSQGRNQPQHFGDGTRLSIL.

On this clonotype: At one end, the junction sequence differs from germline, possibly due to a read error. The chain links TRBV29-1 to TRBJ1-2; D possibly corresponds to TRBD1 (5 bases). This CDR3 comprises 18 residues. Germline V gives CDR1 SQVTM, CDR2 ANQGSEA. CDR3 DNA sequence: TGCAGCGTTGGGGCAACAACAGGAACTCAAGTGGCTAACTATGGATACACCTTT. This codes for CSVGATTGTQVANYGYTF.

On this clonotype itself: A junction end diverges from the germline sequence, so it may reflect a read error. V usage is TRBV4-1 and J usage is TRBJ2-1, with D unresolved. The CDR3 consists of 15 residues. Germline lookup yields CDR1 MGHRA and CDR2 YSYEKL. CDR3 loop: CASSPLSRIHNEQFF. The CDR3 DNA reads as TGCGCCAGCAGCCCTCTTAGCAGGATTCACAATGAGCAGTTTTTC.

About this clonotype: A junction end diverges from the germline sequence, so it may reflect a read error. This sequence joins TRBV4-3 and TRBJ2-3; no firm D call. This CDR3 comprises 15 residues. Germline CDR1 LGHNA, CDR2 YSLEER. The CDR3 protein is CASNQDLNAPDTQYF. In DNA form, the CDR3 reads TGCGCCAGCAACCAAGATTTAAACGCCCCAGATACGCAGTATTTT.

This clonotype has more than one count but fewer than ten. Germline and junction disagree at one end, which may indicate a read error. The chain employs TRBV10-2 and TRBJ2-3; TRBD2 might be the D (7 bases). The CDR3 extends over 17 amino acids. Germline V gene sequence: CDR1 WSHSY, CDR2 SAAADI. The CDR3 reads CASSELQGLTSTDTQYF. The CDR3 DNA reads TGCGCTAGCAGTGAGTTACAGGGACTAACTAGCACAGATACGCAGTACTTT.

About this clonotype: The junction departs from the called germline gene at one end, perhaps through a read error. The V and J genes are TRBV6-6 and TRBJ2-3, with TRBD1 matching over 8 bases. This CDR3 region has 14 residues. Germline CDR1 is MNHNY and CDR2 is SVGAGI (reference sequence). CDR3 bases: TGTGCCAGGAGGTCTACAGGGGGTGGAGATACGCAATATTTT. This codes for CARRSTGGGDTQYF.

The rearrangement links TRBV11-1 to TRBJ2-7; D is perhaps TRBD1 or TRBD2 (5 bases each). The CDR3 has 13 amino acids. Looked up from germline, CDR1 is SGHAT and CDR2 is FQDESV (reference sequence). V shed 5 bases and J shed 13 bases, with 21 bases lying between them. CDR3 residues: CASSLGLARRQYF. In nucleotides, the CDR3 is TGTGCCAGCAGCCTGGGGCTAGCAAGGAGGCAATACTTC. Based on the CDR3 plus reference TRBV11-1 and TRBJ2-7, the full variable domain is EAEVAQSPRYKITEKSQAVAFWCDPISGHATLYWYRQILGQGPELLVQFQDESVVDDSQLPKDRFSAERLKGVDSTLKIQPAELGDSAMYLCASSLGLARRQYFGPGTRLTVT.

This clonotype was counted ten times or more. The rearrangement joins TRBV29-1 to TRBJ2-3; 8 bases align to TRBD1. Trimming took 5 bases from V and 2 from J; bases not matched to a gene: 24. The CDR3 has 20 residues. Germline loops: CDR1 SQVTM, CDR2 ANQGSEA. Written as DNA, the CDR3 is TGCAGCGTTAATGATGCCACTGGACAGGGCAAATCCCCTTTCACAGATACGCAGTATTTT. Translation gives CSVNDATGQGKSPFTDTQYF.

This clonotype occurred a few times. A single base separates this from a much larger clone, so it may be a read error. V gene TRBV4-3 combines with J gene TRBJ2-7, with a weak D call TRBD2 (6 bases). The CDR3 has 14 amino acids. Germline V gives CDR1 LGHNA, CDR2 YSLEER. The CDR3 DNA reads as TGCGCCAGCAACCAAAGTGGGGGGTCCTACGAGCAGTACTTC. This encodes CASNQSGGSYEQYF.

With regard to this clonotype: The junction differs from germline at one of its ends, possibly a read error. The chain employs TRBV4-1 and TRBJ1-3; D not resolved. From germline, CDR1 is MGHRA and CDR2 YSYEKL. CDR3 length equals 17 residues. The CDR3, as DNA: TGCGCCAGCGGCCAACTAATAACAGCAGGTTCTGGAAACACCATATATTTT. Translating gives CASGQLITAGSGNTIYF.

On this clonotype itself: A read error may be the cause here, since a much bigger clone is one base away. J is TRBJ2-7 and V is TRBV5-1; D is unclear. Germline-derived CDR1 and CDR2 are SGHRS and YFSETQ. Trimming left V 4 bases short and J 3 bases short, with 11 bases between. The CDR3 is 13 amino acids. The chain's CDR3 is CASSLDTNYEQYF. The CDR3 bases are TGCGCCAGCAGCCTAGACACGAACTACGAGCAGTACTTC.

Note on this clonotype: One end of the junction varies from germline; a read error may be responsible. In DNA, the CDR3 is TGTGCCAGCAGCCAAGAGCCCGGGCTAGCGGGAAACAATAAGCAGTTCTTC. This gives the protein CASSQEPGLAGNNKQFF. The chain links TRBV4-2 to TRBJ2-1; 9 bases agree with TRBD2. CDR3 length equals 17 residues. CDR1 and CDR2 from the germline V gene are LGHNA and YNFKEQ.

Worth noting for this clonotype: It is likely a read error, because the conserved phenylalanine at the end of the CDR3 is missing. The CDR3, as DNA: TGTGGCAGCAGTTATCTGGACAAAGGCGGCTACACCCTC. Protein: CGSSYLDKGGYTL. The chain recombines TRBV6-2 or TRBV6-3 with TRBJ1-2; a possible D gene is TRBD1 (5 bases). This CDR3 comprises 13 residues. Germline V gene data show CDR1 as MNHEY and CDR2 as SVGEGT.

Comments on this clonotype: The conserved final phenylalanine or tryptophan is absent from the CDR3, which likely points to a read error. The chain combines TRBV12-3 or TRBV12-4 with TRBJ1-1; TRBD1 matches 7 bases. There are 16 residues in the CDR3. The CDR3 region has the DNA TGTGCCAGCAGCCCCCATCCTGGGACAGCGAACATTGAAGCTTTCTCT. It is translated as CASSPHPGTANIEAFS.

This clonotype was recorded only once. The CDR3 end shows no conserved phenylalanine or tryptophan, and so a read error is likely. V and J are TRBV6-2 or TRBV6-3 and TRBJ2-7, with 14 bases aligning to TRBD2. The CDR3 totals 14 residues. The J segment lost 2 bases and the V segment lost 10 bases, leaving 4 bases of the junction unmatched. CDR1 is MNHEY and CDR2 is SVGEGT in the germline V gene. This chain's CDR3 is CANRLAGGTYEQYS. The CDR3, as DNA: TGTGCCAACAGACTAGCGGGAGGGACCTACGAGCAGTACTCC.

V usage is TRBV11-1 and J usage is TRBJ2-1; D perhaps matches TRBD2 (6 bases). The germline V gene encodes CDR1 SGHAT and CDR2 FQDESV (reference sequence). Deletions cut 9 bases from V and 9 bases from J, with 18 bases between. The CDR3 is 13 residues long. In DNA, the CDR3 is TGTGCCAGTGGCTTAGAACTAGCCGGTGAGCAGTTCTTC. This sequence encodes CASGLELAGEQFF.

Note on this clonotype: Sequence at one end of the junction differs from germline and may be a read error. V is TRBV5-1 and J is TRBJ2-3; D is undetermined. The CDR3 contains 15 residues. From germline, CDR1 is SGHRS and CDR2 YFSETQ. The CDR3 DNA reads as TGCGCCAGCGGCTTGGCCAGCGCCAGCACAGATACTCAGTATTTT. It is translated as CASGLASASTDTQYF.

The chain links TRBV28 to TRBJ1-2; D gene unclear. Trimming took off 10 bases at V and 8 bases at J, with 14 bases between the two ends. CDR1 is MDHEN, CDR2 SYDVKM, per germline. There are 11 residues in the CDR3. CDR3 sequence (DNA): TGTGCCAATGCTAGGTCGGAGGGCTACACCTTC. It translates to CANARSEGYTF.

On this clonotype itself: The conserved closing phenylalanine or tryptophan is absent in this CDR3, likely reflecting a read error. The DNA is omitted, as the CDR3 cannot be located on it reliably, and the CDR3 follows TCRdb's listing. V usage is TRBV4-1 and J usage is TRBJ1-2; the tabulated D call, TRBD1, remains unverified against the DNA. 12 amino acids form the CDR3, both terminal residues included. From germline, CDR1 is MGHRA and CDR2 YSYEKL. The CDR3 loop reads CASSQSGHGHTL.

The chain recombines TRBV12-3 or TRBV12-4 with TRBJ2-2; D unresolved. Trimming removed 10 bases at V and 1 base at J, with 13 bases between. This CDR3 comprises 14 residues. The CDR3 DNA follows: TGTGCCACCATGGAGATAGTGAACACCGGGGAGCTGTTTTTT. This gives the protein CATMEIVNTGELFF.